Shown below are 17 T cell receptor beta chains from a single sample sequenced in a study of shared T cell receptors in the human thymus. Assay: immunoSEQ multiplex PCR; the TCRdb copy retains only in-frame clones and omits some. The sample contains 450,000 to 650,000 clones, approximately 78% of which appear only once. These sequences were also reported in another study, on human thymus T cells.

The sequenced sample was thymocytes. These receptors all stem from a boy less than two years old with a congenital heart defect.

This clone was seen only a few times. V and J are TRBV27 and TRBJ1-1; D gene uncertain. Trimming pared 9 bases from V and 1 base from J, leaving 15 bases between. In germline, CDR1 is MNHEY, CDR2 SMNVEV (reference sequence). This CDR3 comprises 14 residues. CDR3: CASRFGERNTEAFF. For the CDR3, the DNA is TGTGCCAGTCGGTTTGGGGAGAGGAACACTGAAGCTTTCTTT.

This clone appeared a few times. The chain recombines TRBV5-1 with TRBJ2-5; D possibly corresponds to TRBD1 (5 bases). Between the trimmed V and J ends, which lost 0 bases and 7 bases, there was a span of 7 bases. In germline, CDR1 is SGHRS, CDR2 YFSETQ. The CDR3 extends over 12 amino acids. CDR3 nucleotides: TGCGCCAGCAGCTTGGGGCAGGGGACCCAGTACTTC. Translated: CASSLGQGTQYF.

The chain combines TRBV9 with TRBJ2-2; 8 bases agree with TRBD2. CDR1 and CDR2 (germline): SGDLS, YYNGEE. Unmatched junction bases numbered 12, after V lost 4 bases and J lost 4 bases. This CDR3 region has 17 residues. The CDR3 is CASSHGSGSKVTGELFF. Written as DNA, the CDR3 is TGTGCCAGCAGCCACGGGAGCGGGAGTAAGGTCACCGGGGAGCTGTTTTTT.

CDR3 in amino acids: CSAEVWHTSYNEQFF. CDR3 nucleotide sequence: TGCAGCGCAGAGGTTTGGCATACCTCCTACAATGAGCAGTTCTTC. The gene calls are TRBV29-1 and TRBJ2-1; D is undetermined. This CDR3 spans 15 amino acids. V lost 7 bases and J 0 bases, leaving 16 bases between the germline ends. CDR1 and CDR2 (germline): SQVTM, ANQGSEA.

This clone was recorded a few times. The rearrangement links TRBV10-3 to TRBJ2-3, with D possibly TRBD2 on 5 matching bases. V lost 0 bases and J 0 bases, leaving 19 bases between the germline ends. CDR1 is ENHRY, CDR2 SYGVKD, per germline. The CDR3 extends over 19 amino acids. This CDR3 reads CAISESKVRPADSTDTQYF. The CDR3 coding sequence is TGTGCCATCAGTGAGTCGAAAGTCCGGCCAGCGGACAGCACAGATACGCAGTATTTT.

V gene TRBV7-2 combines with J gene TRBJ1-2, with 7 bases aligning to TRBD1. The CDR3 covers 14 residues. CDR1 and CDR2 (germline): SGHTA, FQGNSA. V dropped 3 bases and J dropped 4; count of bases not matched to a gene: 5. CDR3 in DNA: TGTGCCAGCAGCTTGGGACAGTTCCCCTATGGCTACACCTTC. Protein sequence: CASSLGQFPYGYTF.

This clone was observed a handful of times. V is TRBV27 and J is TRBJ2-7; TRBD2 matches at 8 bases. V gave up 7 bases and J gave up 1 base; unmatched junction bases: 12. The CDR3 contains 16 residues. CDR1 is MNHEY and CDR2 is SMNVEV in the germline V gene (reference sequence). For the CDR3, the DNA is TGTGCCAGCAAGTCTGCGGGAGGAAAAAATTCCTACGAGCAGTACTTC. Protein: CASKSAGGKNSYEQYF.

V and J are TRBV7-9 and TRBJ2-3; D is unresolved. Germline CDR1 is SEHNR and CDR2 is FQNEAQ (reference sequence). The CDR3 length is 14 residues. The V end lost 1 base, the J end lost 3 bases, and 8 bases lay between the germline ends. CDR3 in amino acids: CASSLGEVTDTQYF. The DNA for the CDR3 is TGTGCCAGCAGCTTAGGTGAGGTTACAGATACGCAGTATTTT.

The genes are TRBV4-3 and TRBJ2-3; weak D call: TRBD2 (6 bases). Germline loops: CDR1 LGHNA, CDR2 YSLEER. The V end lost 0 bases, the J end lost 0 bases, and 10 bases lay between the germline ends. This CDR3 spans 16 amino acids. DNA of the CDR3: TGCGCCAGCAGCCAAGAGAAAAGCGGGAGCACAGATACGCAGTATTTT. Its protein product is CASSQEKSGSTDTQYF.

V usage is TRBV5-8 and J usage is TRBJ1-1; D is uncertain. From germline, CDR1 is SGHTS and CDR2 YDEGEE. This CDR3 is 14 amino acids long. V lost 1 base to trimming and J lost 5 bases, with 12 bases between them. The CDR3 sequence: CASSLMEKWTEAFF. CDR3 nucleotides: TGTGCCAGCAGCTTGATGGAGAAGTGGACTGAAGCTTTCTTT.

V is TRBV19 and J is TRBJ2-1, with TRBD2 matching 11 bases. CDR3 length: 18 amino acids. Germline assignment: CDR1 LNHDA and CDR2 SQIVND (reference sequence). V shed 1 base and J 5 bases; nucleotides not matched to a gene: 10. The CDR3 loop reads CASSIGGRGLAENNEQFF. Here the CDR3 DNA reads TGTGCCAGTAGTATAGGCGGTCGGGGACTAGCGGAGAACAATGAGCAGTTCTTC.

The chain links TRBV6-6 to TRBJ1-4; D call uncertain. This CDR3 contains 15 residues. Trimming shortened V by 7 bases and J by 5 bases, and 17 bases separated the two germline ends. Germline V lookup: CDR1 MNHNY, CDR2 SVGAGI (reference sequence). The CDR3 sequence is CASTSLREMNEKLFF. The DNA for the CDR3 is TGTGCCAGCACCTCACTCCGGGAGATGAATGAAAAACTGTTTTTT.

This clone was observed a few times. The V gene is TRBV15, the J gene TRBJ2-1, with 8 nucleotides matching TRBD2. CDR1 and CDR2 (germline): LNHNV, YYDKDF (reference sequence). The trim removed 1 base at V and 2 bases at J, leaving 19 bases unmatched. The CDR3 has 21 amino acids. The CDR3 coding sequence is TGTGCCACCAGCAGAGGGTCGGGAGGGCCCCTGGCCCGGGGTCCCTACAATGAGCAGTTCTTC. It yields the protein CATSRGSGGPLARGPYNEQFF.

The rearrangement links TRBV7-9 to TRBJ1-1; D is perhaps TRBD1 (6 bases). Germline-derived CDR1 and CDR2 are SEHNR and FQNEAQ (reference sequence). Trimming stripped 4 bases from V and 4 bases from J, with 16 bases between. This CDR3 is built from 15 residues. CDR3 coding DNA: TGTGCCAGCAGCTGCGCGGGGGGCGCGGGCACTGAAGCTTTCTTT. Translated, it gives CASSCAGGAGTEAFF.

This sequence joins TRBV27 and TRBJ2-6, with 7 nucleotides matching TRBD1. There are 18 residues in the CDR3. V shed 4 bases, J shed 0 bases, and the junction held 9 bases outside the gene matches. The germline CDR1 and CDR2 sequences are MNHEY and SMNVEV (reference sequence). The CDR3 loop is CASSSTPDRASGANVLTF. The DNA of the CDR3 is TGTGCCAGCAGTTCGACCCCCGACAGGGCCTCTGGGGCCAACGTCCTGACTTTC.

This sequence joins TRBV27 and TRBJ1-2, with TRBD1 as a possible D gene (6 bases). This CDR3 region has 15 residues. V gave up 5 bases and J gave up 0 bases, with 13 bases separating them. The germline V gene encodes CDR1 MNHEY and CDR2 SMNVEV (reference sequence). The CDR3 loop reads CASSLTQGSNYGYTF. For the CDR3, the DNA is TGTGCCAGCAGTCTGACACAGGGCTCTAACTATGGCTACACCTTC.

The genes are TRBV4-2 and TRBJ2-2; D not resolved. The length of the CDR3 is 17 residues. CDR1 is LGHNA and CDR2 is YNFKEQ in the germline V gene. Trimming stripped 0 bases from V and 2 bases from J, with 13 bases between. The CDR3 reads CASSQDLHDCNTGELFF. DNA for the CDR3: TGTGCCAGCAGCCAAGATCTACACGACTGCAACACCGGGGAGCTGTTTTTT.